This TCR beta chain originates from a study of PD-L1 blockade in urothelial cancer. The repertoire was sequenced with immunoSEQ multiplex PCR; TCRdb's copy has only in-frame clones and lacks some. The sample yields tens of thousands of clones, roughly 80% seen once. The V gene lost 0 bases and the J gene lost 5 bases, with 22 bases spanning the gap. Germline V lookup: CDR1 KGHSH, CDR2 LQKENI. The CDR3 length is 18 residues. The material sequenced was PBMCs, taken around atezolizumab (anti-PD-L1) treatment. This TCR was recovered from a man between 65 and 85 years old with urothelial cancer. The rearrangement links TRBV18 to TRBJ2-5, with D perhaps matching TRBD2 (7 bases). This CDR3 reads CASSPPSGGTTRGETQYF. Here the CDR3 DNA reads TGTGCCAGCTCACCACCGTCGGGGGGCACTACCCGCGGCGAGACCCAGTACTTC.